The rows below give T cell receptor beta chains drawn from one sample of a study of T cell repertoires in cytomegalovirus infection. MiXCR, applied by TCRdb to the reads, yields one record per CDR3 protein. The table lists 95,000 to 120,000 distinct CDR3 sequences, around 30% of them singletons. Their antigens remain unidentified. This sample comprised CD8+ T cells from cultured PBMCs, obtained from culture after CMV antigen stimulation. The receptors were sampled from a human donor in good health (CMV status not recorded). Some clones in this sample may be carry-over from other donors' samples. The CDR3 runs from the conserved cysteine through the conserved F or W. Fields, in order: CDR3 DNA, CDR3 protein, J gene, V gene, D gene, clone size. The D gene is left open where the match is weak. Clone size, where shown, is once, few, many, or a class for clones that have expanded.

TGTGCCAGCAGCCAAGATGGAAATGGGGTTCTTCCCTCCTACGAGCAGTACTTC CASSQDGNGVLPSYEQYF TRBJ2-7 TRBV3-1 . .
TGTGCCACCAGCGGCGGAACAGAGAACACCGGGGAGCTGTTTTTT CATSGGTENTGELFF TRBJ2-2 TRBV15 . .
TGTGCCAGTAGTTTGCGGGGGAACACAGATACGCAGTATTTT CASSLRGNTDTQYF TRBJ2-3 TRBV19 TRBD2 .
TGTGCCAGCAGTGACCGCAGGGGAAGGACTGAAGCTTTCTTT CASSDRRGRTEAFF TRBJ1-1 TRBV2 . .
TGTGCCAGCAGTTTATCGTTGGCCGAAGAGACCCAGTACTTC CASSLSLAEETQYF TRBJ2-5 TRBV27 . .
TGTGCCAGCAGGACAGGGGTGACCGGGGAGCTGTTTTTT CASRTGVTGELFF TRBJ2-2 TRBV6-6 TRBD1 few
TGTGCCAGCAGCCCGTTTAGTCTAGCGACCTACAATGAGCAGTTCTTC CASSPFSLATYNEQFF TRBJ2-1 TRBV7-6 . many
TGTGCCAGCACTGCCGGGACAGGGTCGCACTATGGCTACACCTTC CASTAGTGSHYGYTF TRBJ1-2 TRBV6-1 TRBD1 many
TGTGCCAGCAGCTCACCTCCCGAGAGGGAGCTTACTTATGAGCAGTTCTTC CASSSPPERELTYEQFF TRBJ2-1 TRBV6-2/TRBV6-3 . .
TGTGCCAGCAGCCCCCCTACTCCGGGGAAGCAAGAGACCCAGTACTTC CASSPPTPGKQETQYF TRBJ2-5 TRBV7-3 . .
TGTGCCAGCAGCTTGTCTCAGTCCTATGGCTACACCTTC CASSLSQSYGYTF TRBJ1-2 TRBV5-6 . .
TGTGCCAGTAGTATTACTCGACAGGACCTTTCACCCCTCCACTTT CASSITRQDLSPLHF TRBJ1-6 TRBV19 . few
TGTGCCAGTACCCGGACAGGGGCGACTAATGAAAAACTGTTTTTT CASTRTGATNEKLFF TRBJ1-4 TRBV19 TRBD1 few
TGTGCCAGCAGTTACGCGGACACTAATTCACCCCTCCACTTT CASSYADTNSPLHF TRBJ1-6 TRBV6-2/TRBV6-3 . .
TGTGCCAGCAGTTTAGGGACAGGGGGCCACGAGCAGTACTTC CASSLGTGGHEQYF TRBJ2-7 TRBV27 TRBD1 few
TGCGCCAGCAGCCCCCAATCGACAGGGAGCTCCTACGAGCAGTACTTC CASSPQSTGSSYEQYF TRBJ2-7 TRBV4-1 TRBD1 .
TGTGCCAGCAGCTTACGCCCGGGACAGAGTAATGAAAAACTGTTTTTT CASSLRPGQSNEKLFF TRBJ1-4 TRBV7-2 TRBD1 many
TGTGCCACCGGAAGAGCCGGGGAGCTGTTTTTT CATGRAGELFF TRBJ2-2 TRBV24-1 . .
TGTGCCAGTAGTAGGGGCGGCGGGGGGACAGATACGCAGTATTTT CASSRGGGGTDTQYF TRBJ2-3 TRBV19 TRBD2 few
TGTGCCAGTAGTATTTCCTTGACTAGCGGGGGGTACAATGAGCAGTTCTTC CASSISLTSGGYNEQFF TRBJ2-1 TRBV19 TRBD2 few